This record covers a single TCR beta chain. This record comes from a study of PD-L1 blockade in urothelial cancer. Using immunoSEQ multiplex PCR, the repertoire was profiled, and TCRdb retains in-frame clones only, with some absent. The repertoire holds 100,000 or so clones, with around 82% as singletons. The germline V gene has CDR1 SNHLY and CDR2 FYNNEI. V shed 6 bases and J shed 1 base, with 12 bases lying between them. There are 14 residues in the CDR3. The TCR comes from a middle-aged man with urothelial cancer. Material: PBMCs, obtained around atezolizumab (anti-PD-L1) treatment. The chain is built from TRBV2 and TRBJ1-1; D call uncertain. The chain's CDR3 is CASRLTGENTEAFF. The CDR3 nucleotides read TGTGCCAGCAGGTTGACGGGAGAGAACACTGAAGCTTTCTTT.